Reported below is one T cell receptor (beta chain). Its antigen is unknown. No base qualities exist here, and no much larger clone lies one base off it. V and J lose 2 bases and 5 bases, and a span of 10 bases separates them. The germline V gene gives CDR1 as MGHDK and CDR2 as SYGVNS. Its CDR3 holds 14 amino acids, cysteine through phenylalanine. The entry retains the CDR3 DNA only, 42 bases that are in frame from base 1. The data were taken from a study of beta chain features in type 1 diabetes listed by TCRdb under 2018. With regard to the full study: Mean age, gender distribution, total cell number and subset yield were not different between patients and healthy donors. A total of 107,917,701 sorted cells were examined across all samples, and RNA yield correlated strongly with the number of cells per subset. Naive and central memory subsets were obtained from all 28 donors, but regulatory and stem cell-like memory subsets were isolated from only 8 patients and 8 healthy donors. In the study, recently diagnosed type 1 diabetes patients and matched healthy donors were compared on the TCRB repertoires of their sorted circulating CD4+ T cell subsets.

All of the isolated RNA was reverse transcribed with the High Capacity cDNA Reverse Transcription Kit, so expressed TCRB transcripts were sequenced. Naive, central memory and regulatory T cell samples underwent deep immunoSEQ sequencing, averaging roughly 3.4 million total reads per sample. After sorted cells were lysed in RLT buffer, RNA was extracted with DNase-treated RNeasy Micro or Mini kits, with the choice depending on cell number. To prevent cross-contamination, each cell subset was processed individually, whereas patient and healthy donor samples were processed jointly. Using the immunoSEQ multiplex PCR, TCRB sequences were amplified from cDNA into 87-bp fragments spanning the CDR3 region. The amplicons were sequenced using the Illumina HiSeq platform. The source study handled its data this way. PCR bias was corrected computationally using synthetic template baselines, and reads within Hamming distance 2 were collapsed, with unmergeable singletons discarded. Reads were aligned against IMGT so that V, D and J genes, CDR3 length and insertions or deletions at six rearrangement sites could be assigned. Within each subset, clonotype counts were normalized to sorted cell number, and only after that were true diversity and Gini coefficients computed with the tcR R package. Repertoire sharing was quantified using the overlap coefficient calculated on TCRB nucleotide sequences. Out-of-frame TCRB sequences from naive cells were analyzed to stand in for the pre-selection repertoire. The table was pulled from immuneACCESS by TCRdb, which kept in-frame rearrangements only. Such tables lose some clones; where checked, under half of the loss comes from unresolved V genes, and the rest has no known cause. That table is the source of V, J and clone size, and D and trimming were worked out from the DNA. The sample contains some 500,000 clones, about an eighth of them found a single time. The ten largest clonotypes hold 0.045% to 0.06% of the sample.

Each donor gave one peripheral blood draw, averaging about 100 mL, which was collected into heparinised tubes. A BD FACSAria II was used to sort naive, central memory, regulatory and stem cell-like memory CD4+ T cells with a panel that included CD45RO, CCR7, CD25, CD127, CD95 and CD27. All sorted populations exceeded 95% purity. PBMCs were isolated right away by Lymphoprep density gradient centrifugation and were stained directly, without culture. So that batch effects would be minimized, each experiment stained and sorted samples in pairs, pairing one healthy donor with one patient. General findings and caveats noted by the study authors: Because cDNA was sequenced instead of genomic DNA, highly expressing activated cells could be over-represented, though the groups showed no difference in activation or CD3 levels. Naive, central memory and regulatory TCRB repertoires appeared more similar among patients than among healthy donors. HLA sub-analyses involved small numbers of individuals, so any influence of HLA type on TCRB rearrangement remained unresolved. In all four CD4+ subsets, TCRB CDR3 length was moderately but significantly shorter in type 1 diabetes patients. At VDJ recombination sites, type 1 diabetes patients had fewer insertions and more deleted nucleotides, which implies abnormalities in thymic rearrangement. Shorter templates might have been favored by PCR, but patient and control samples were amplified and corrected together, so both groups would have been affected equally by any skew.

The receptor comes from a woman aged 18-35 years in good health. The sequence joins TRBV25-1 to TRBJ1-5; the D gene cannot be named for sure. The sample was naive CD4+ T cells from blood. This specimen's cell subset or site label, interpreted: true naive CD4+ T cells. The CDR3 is CASSELGGHQPQHF. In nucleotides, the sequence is TGTGCCAGCAGTGAACTGGGCGGTCATCAGCCCCAGCATTTT.